This T cell receptor (delta chain) was captured by sequencing in a study of gamma-delta chains in newborns, infants, children. Study summary: Polyclonal expansion of innate γδ T cells after birth follows microbial exposure.

Details on this clone: The translation of this DNA and the TCRdb protein of a much larger clone differ at residue 4, probably owing to a read error; the protein shown here is translated from the DNA.

TCRdb used CATT to re-call clones from the reads. The sample records approximately 4,300 delta-chain clones, approximately 15% being singletons. V was trimmed by 5 bases and J by 5 bases, leaving 26 bases between them. The germline V gene has CDR1 GEAIGNYY and CDR2 EKD. This CDR3 comprises 17 residues. The sequence was obtained from a child who was a newborn, infant or young child, either healthy, febrile or measles-vaccinated (not recorded which). The chain recombines TRDV2 with TRDJ1, with a weak D call TRDD3 (5 bases). Sequencing input: blood. The CDR3 region is CACGPVDRRRGSDKLIF. CDR3 DNA: TGTGCCTGTGGCCCGGTAGACCGTAGGAGGGGGTCAGATAAACTCATCTTT.